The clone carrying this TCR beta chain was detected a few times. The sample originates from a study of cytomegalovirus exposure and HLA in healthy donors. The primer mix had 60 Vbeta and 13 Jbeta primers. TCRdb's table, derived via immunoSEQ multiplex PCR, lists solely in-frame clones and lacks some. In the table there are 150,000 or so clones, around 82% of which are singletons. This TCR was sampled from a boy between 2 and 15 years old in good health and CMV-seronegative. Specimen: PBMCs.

CDR3 nucleotides: TGTGCCAGCAGTTTTGGTGCAGATCTCTACGAGCAGTACTTC. It codes for CASSFGADLYEQYF. This chain joins TRBV27 and TRBJ2-7; D not certain. Germline CDR1 MNHEY, CDR2 SMNVEV (reference sequence). Deletions cut 3 bases from V and 3 bases from J, with 12 bases between. The CDR3 spans 14 residues.